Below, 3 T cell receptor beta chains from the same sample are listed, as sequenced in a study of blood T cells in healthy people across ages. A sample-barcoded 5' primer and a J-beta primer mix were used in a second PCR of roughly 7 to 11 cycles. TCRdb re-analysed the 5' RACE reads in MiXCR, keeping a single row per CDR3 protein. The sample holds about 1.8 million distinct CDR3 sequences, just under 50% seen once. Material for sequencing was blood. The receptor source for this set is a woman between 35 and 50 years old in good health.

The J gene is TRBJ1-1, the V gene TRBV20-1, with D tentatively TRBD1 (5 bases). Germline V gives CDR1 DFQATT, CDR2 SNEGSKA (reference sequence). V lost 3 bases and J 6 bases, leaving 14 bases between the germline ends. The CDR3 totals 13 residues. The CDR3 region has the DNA TGCAGTGCTAGGCAGGTTCAAGGGGCTGAAGCTTTCTTT. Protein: CSARQVQGAEAFF.

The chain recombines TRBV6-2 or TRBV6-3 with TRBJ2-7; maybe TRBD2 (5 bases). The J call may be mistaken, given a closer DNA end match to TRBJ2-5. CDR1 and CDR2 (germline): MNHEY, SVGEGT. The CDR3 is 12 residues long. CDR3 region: CASSSGIETQYF. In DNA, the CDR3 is TGTGCCAGCAGTAGCGGTATAGAGACCCAGTACTTC.

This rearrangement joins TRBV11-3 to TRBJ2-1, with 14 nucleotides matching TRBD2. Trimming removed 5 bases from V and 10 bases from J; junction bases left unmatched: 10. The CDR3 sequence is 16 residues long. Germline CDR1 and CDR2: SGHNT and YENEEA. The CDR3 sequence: CASSERLAGGPSEQFF. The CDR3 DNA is TGTGCCAGCAGCGAGCGACTAGCGGGGGGGCCTAGCGAGCAGTTCTTC.